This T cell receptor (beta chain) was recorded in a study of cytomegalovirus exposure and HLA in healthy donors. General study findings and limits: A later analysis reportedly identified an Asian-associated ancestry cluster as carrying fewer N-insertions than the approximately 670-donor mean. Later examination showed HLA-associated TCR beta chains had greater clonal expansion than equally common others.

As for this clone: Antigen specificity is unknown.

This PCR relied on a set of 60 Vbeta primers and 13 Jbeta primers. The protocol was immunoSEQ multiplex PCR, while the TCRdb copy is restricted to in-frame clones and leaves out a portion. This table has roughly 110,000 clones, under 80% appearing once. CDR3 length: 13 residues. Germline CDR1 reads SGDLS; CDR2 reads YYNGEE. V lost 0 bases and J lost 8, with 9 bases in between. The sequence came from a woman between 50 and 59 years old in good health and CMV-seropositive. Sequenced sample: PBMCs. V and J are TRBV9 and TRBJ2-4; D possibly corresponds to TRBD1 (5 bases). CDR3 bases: TGTGCCAGCAGCGTAGCAGGGTTGGACATTCAGTACTTC. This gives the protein CASSVAGLDIQYF.